The clone carrying this T cell receptor beta chain was counted at least ten times. Its target is not known. The record originates from a study of CD8 T cells in ankylosing spondylitis. Findings and limits, study-wide: A TCR beta motif of several highly homologous variants seemed to mark ankylosing spondylitis blood.

TCRdb analysed the 5' RACE reads with MiXCR anew, one entry per CDR3 protein. The sample lists about 160,000 distinct CDR3 sequences; approximately 44% were seen once. This CDR3 is built from 14 residues. The germline CDR1 and CDR2 sequences are KGHDR and SFDVKD. Trimming took 5 bases from V and 1 from J, leaving 10 bases between them. This chain joins TRBV24-1 and TRBJ1-1; possible D gene TRBD1, 6 bases. Sequenced input: synovial fluid, either unsorted or a sorted T cell fraction (not recorded which). The TCR comes from a male donor with ankylosing spondylitis. The chain's CDR3 is CATSGGGANTEAFF. CDR3 in DNA: TGTGCCACCAGTGGAGGGGGAGCGAACACTGAAGCTTTCTTT.